This TCR beta chain was sequenced in a study of siplizumab effects on memory and regulatory T cells. TCR templates numbering roughly 94,000 were assayed per sample. Produced via immunoSEQ multiplex PCR; TCRdb's table is partial and in-frame only. Of around 58,000 clones detected, 83% appear once; the ten largest clones hold approximately 3.4%. Worth noting for this clone: Antigen: not known.

CDR1 SEHNR and CDR2 FQNEAQ come from the germline V gene (reference sequence). This CDR3 contains 14 residues. The ends were cut back, 1 base at V and 9 bases at J, with 12 bases in the middle. The study's findings and limits: Siplizumab, the agent tested, significantly reduced alloreactive sequences traceable to unstimulated CD4+ memory cells. Proliferating Tregs in siplizumab cultures were never verified as suppressive. Only a minor fraction of alloreactive clones mapped to unstimulated subsets.

Sequencing was done on a sample of memory CD4+ T cells sorted from blood. This chain links TRBV7-9 with TRBJ2-2; perhaps TRBD1 as D (5 bases). This TCR came from a human donor in good health. This CDR3 is CASSLEGSVRELFF. The CDR3 DNA is TGTGCCAGCAGCTTAGAGGGGTCCGTAAGGGAGCTGTTTTTT. Variable domain in full (rest from reference TRBV7-9 and TRBJ2-2): DTGVSQNPRHKITKRGQNVTFRCDPISEHNRLYWYRQTLGQGPEFLTYFQNEAQLEKSRLLSDRFSAERPKGSFSTLEIQRTEQGDSAMYLCASSLEGSVRELFFGEGSRLTVL.